The clone carrying this T cell receptor beta chain was detected a few times. Its antigen is still unknown. This sample is part of a study of T cell repertoires in cytomegalovirus infection. Study background: Well-studied HLA-B-restricted CMV epitopes were used in the study alongside recently identified HLA-C-restricted ones.

Findings and caveats of the study: Dominant in the ex vivo response were TCR beta clonotypes restricted by HLA-C and specific for CMV. The cumulative frequency of public TCR beta families distinguished individuals who carried CMV together with the relevant HLA.

V lost 2 bases to trimming and J lost 4 bases, with 14 bases between them. Germline loops: CDR1 MDHEN, CDR2 SYDVKM. This CDR3 spans 16 amino acids. TCRdb re-analysed the reads in MiXCR, keeping a single row per CDR3 protein. The sample carries some 920,000 distinct CDR3 sequences, approximately 31% recorded once. The receptor was isolated from a human donor in good health (CMV status not recorded). Some clones in this sample may be carry-over from other donors' samples. The material sequenced was cultured CD8+ T cells from PBMCs, taken from culture after CMV antigen stimulation. V is TRBV28 and J is TRBJ2-2; no reliable D call. Here the CDR3 DNA reads TGTGCCAGCAGTTTAGGTTTCAGTCGCCGCACCGGGGAGCTGTTTTTT. This gives the protein CASSLGFSRRTGELFF.